The 18 T cell receptor beta chains in this list originate from one sample, sequenced in a study of OX40 agonist ivuxolimab in advanced cancers. TCRdb's copy holds only in-frame clones and misses some; the assay was immunoSEQ multiplex PCR. In the table there are about 54,000 clones, just under 85% of which are singletons. The sample consisted of CD4+ or CD8+ T cells sorted from blood, taken in a trial of the OX40 agonist ivuxolimab. Receptors were obtained from an adult with an advanced solid tumor such as melanoma, head and neck, liver or kidney cancer.

V gene TRBV4-1 combines with J gene TRBJ1-3, with D possibly being TRBD1 (5 bases). This CDR3 is built from 15 residues. Trimming removed 4 bases at V and 0 bases at J, with 10 bases between. Germline V CDR1 and CDR2: MGHRA, YSYEKL. The CDR3 DNA follows: TGCGCCAGCAGCCTTGGACATATCTCTGGAAACACCATATATTTT. It specifies CASSLGHISGNTIYF.

The chain links TRBV10-1 to TRBJ2-3, with D uncertain. Germline assignment: CDR1 WNHNN and CDR2 SYGVQD (reference sequence). Trimming took off 3 bases at V and 7 bases at J, with 5 bases between the two ends. The CDR3 has 11 residues. The CDR3 nucleotides read TGCGCCAGCAGTGAAGGGAATACGCAGTATTTT. Translation: CASSEGNTQYF.

The chain joins TRBV7-2 to TRBJ1-1, with D maybe TRBD1 (6 bases). Looked up from germline, CDR1 is SGHTA and CDR2 is FQGNSA. The CDR3 runs 17 residues. The V gene lost 4 bases and the J gene lost 1 base, with 19 bases spanning the gap. The CDR3 nucleotides read TGTGCCAGCAGCTCCGGGGGCTTCACAGCGAAGAACACTGAAGCTTTCTTT. It specifies CASSSGGFTAKNTEAFF.

This chain joins TRBV6-5 and TRBJ2-7; 14 bases match TRBD2. Unmatched junction bases numbered 4, after V lost 5 bases and J lost 10 bases. This CDR3 region has 13 residues. The germline CDR1 and CDR2 sequences are MNHEY and SVGAGI. The CDR3 DNA is TGTGCCAGCAGTCAAGGACTAGCGGGAGGACAGTACTTC. Translating gives CASSQGLAGGQYF.

This clone was seen a single time. CDR3 nucleotides: TGTGCCAGCAGCTTAGGCAGGGGGCAAGATACGCAGTATTTT. Translation gives CASSLGRGQDTQYF. The chain joins TRBV7-8 to TRBJ2-3, with 8 bases lining up with TRBD1. Germline-derived CDR1 and CDR2 are SGHVS and FQNEAQ. J gave up 5 bases and V 1 base, and 2 bases lay outside the gene matches. This CDR3 has 14 amino acids. Based on the CDR3 plus reference TRBV7-8 and TRBJ2-3, the full variable domain is GAGVSQSPRYKVAKRGQDVALRCDPISGHVSLFWYQQALGQGPEFLTYFQNEAQLDKSGLPSDRFFAERPEGSVSTLKIQRTQQEDSAVYLCASSLGRGQDTQYFGPGTRLTVL.

This clone was found once. The gene calls are TRBV9 and TRBJ2-6; unclear D gene. Between the trimmed V and J ends, which lost 0 bases and 0 bases, there was a span of 7 bases. The CDR3 runs to 16 residues. CDR1 is SGDLS and CDR2 is YYNGEE in the germline V gene. CDR3 loop: CASSVGSSSGANVLTF. The CDR3 nucleotides are TGTGCCAGCAGCGTAGGGAGTAGCTCTGGGGCCAACGTCCTGACTTTC.

This clone was recorded once. The chain couples TRBV19 to TRBJ2-6, with TRBD1 matching over 7 bases. The CDR3 has 15 amino acids. Trimming took 5 bases from V and 2 from J; bases not matched to a gene: 3. CDR1 is LNHDA and CDR2 is SQIVND in the germline V gene (reference sequence). CDR3 bases: TGTGCCAGTAGTGTGACAGGGACTGGGGCCAACGTCCTGACTTTC. Its translation: CASSVTGTGANVLTF.

This chain connects TRBV19 to TRBJ1-4, with 8 bases that match TRBD1. Losses at the gene ends were 7 bases for V and 7 bases for J; bases not matched to a gene: 17. Looked up from germline, CDR1 is LNHDA and CDR2 is SQIVND (reference sequence). The CDR3 covers 17 residues. This CDR3 reads CASTPGQGAKIGEKLFF. The CDR3 nucleotides are TGTGCCAGTACTCCGGGGCAGGGGGCGAAGATTGGTGAAAAACTGTTTTTT.

The gene calls are TRBV11-3 and TRBJ2-3, with D perhaps matching TRBD2 (6 bases). Deletions cut 5 bases from V and 4 bases from J, with 16 bases between. Germline V CDR1 and CDR2: SGHNT, YENEEA. The CDR3 contains 15 residues. The DNA of the CDR3 is TGTGCCAGCAGCGCACGGGAGAGTCCGGCAGATACGCAGTATTTT. Residues: CASSARESPADTQYF. Full variable domain (missing parts from reference TRBV11-3 and TRBJ2-3): EAGVVQSPRYKIIEKKQPVAFWCNPISGHNTLYWYLQNLGQGPELLIRYENEEAVDDSQLPKDRFSAERLKGVDSTLKIQPAELGDSAVYLCASSARESPADTQYFGPGTRLTVL.

The V and J genes are TRBV21-1 and TRBJ2-3; the D call TRBD1 from the table was never checked on the DNA. TRBV21-1 is classified as a pseudogene. CDR3 length: 16 amino acids. The CDR3 here is CASRPQGPVGTDTQYF. As DNA, the CDR3 is TGTGCCAGCAGACCACAGGGGCCTGTGGGCACAGATACGCAGTATTTT.

This sequence joins TRBV7-6 and TRBJ2-7; 10 bases match TRBD2. The CDR3 sequence is 16 residues long. CDR1 is SGHVS and CDR2 is FNYEAQ in the germline V gene. V dropped 6 bases and J dropped 1; count of bases not matched to a gene: 9. The CDR3 reads CASSFRAGGESYEQYF. The CDR3 bases are TGTGCCAGCAGTTTTCGAGCGGGAGGGGAATCCTACGAGCAGTACTTC. Full variable domain (outside the CDR3, taken from reference TRBV7-6 and TRBJ2-7): GAGVSQSPRYKVTKRGQDVALRCDPISGHVSLYWYRQALGQGPEFLTYFNYEAQQDKSGLPNDRFSAERPEGSISTLTIQRTEQRDSAMYRCASSFRAGGESYEQYFGPGTRLTVT.

The chain is built from TRBV30 and TRBJ1-5; weak D call: TRBD1 (5 bases). The CDR3 is 15 amino acids. Germline V CDR1 and CDR2: GTSNPN, SVGIG (reference sequence). V gave up 2 bases and J gave up 6 bases, with 17 bases separating them. The CDR3 spells CAWSLGRQGGQPQHF. DNA of the CDR3: TGTGCCTGGAGTCTTGGTCGGCAGGGTGGTCAGCCCCAGCATTTT.

This clone has only a few counts. The chain employs TRBV5-1 and TRBJ1-4; 8 nucleotides match TRBD1. V shed 0 bases, J shed 4 bases, and the junction held 2 bases outside the gene matches. CDR1 is SGHRS and CDR2 is YFSETQ in the germline V gene. This CDR3 has 15 residues. CDR3 loop: CASSLGQGSNEKLFF. In nucleotides, the CDR3 is TGCGCCAGCAGCTTGGGACAGGGGAGTAATGAAAAACTGTTTTTT.

The chain combines TRBV6-5 with TRBJ1-5, with 7 bases identical to TRBD1. Trimming cost V 6 bases and J 6 bases; bases outside gene matches: 8. Germline CDR1 MNHEY, CDR2 SVGAGI. The CDR3 loop spans 14 amino acids. DNA of the CDR3: TGTGCCAGCAGCCGGGGACAGTGGGGTCAGCCCCAGCATTTT. Translation gives CASSRGQWGQPQHF.

This sequence joins TRBV6-5 and TRBJ2-1, with a weak D call TRBD2 (5 bases). Trimming removed 6 bases from V and 5 bases from J, with 11 bases in between. The germline CDR1 and CDR2 sequences are MNHEY and SVGAGI. This CDR3 spans 13 amino acids. Here the CDR3 reads CASRALEDNEQFF. The DNA of the CDR3 is TGTGCCAGCAGGGCACTAGAGGACAATGAGCAGTTCTTC.

This rearrangement joins TRBV2 to TRBJ2-3; D is possibly TRBD1 (7 bases). Trimming shortened V by 6 bases and J by 4 bases, and 11 bases separated the two germline ends. The CDR3 is 13 residues long. Looked up from germline, CDR1 is SNHLY and CDR2 is FYNNEI. The CDR3 DNA reads TGTGCCAGCAGCGGAGGGGGCGCAGATACGCAGTATTTT. Amino acids: CASSGGGADTQYF.

The rearrangement uses TRBV2 and TRBJ1-1; 9 nucleotides agree with TRBD1. The CDR3 is 14 amino acids. The V and J ends lost 3 bases and 3 bases, in that order; junction bases with no gene match: 2. CDR1 is SNHLY, CDR2 FYNNEI, per germline. The CDR3 spells CASSETGGYTEAFF. As DNA, the CDR3 is TGTGCCAGCAGTGAGACAGGGGGTTACACTGAAGCTTTCTTT. The full variable domain, in which reference TRBV2 and TRBJ1-1 provide the parts outside the CDR3, is EPEVTQTPSHQVTQMGQEVILRCVPISNHLYFYWYRQILGQKVEFLVSFYNNEISEKSEIFDDQFSVERPDGSNFTLKIRSTKLEDSAMYFCASSETGGYTEAFFGQGTRLTVV.

The V and J genes are TRBV27 and TRBJ2-5; D is perhaps TRBD1 or TRBD2 (5 bases each). The germline V gene has CDR1 MNHEY and CDR2 SMNVEV (reference sequence). V was shortened by 2 bases and J by 5 bases, with 15 bases between the two germline ends. The CDR3 spans 15 residues. The CDR3 region has the DNA TGTGCCAGCAGTTTAACGGGACCCCCGGAGGAGACCCAGTACTTC. It is translated as CASSLTGPPEETQYF.